The clone carrying this T cell receptor (beta chain) was picked up a small number of times. Pregnant or lactating patients were excluded, as were those with uncontrolled infection or other autoimmune disease. In making diagnoses, clinical symptoms, serum thyroxine and TRAb, thyroid ultrasound and orbital computed tomography were all used. These data belong to a study of T cells in Graves' hyperthyroidism and ophthalmopathy. CDR3 length equals 15 residues. The germline V gene encodes CDR1 DFQATT and CDR2 SNEGSKA (reference sequence). The CDR3 regions of TCR beta were amplified from RNA transcripts. HTBI primers were employed in a first-round RT-PCR of the TCR CDR3. In TCRdb, the multiplex PCR reads were re-called with MiXCR into one record per CDR3 protein. Found here are approximately 690,000 distinct CDR3 sequences, around 21% of them singletons; the top ten hold 30% to 40%.

This clonotype was sampled from a man aged 25 to 40 with Graves' ophthalmopathy. The chain joins TRBV20-1 to TRBJ2-1, with D possibly being TRBD2 (5 bases). Specimen: blood. The CDR3 protein is CSGAHRVREYNEQFF. The CDR3 DNA reads TGCAGCGGAGCCCACCGGGTCCGGGAATACAATGAGCAGTTCTTC.